The rows below give T cell receptor beta chains drawn from one sample of a study of quantifying T cell responses using KT2 cells. TCRdb ran MiXCR on the UMI-ligation and nested PCR reads and lists one entry per CDR3 protein. The sample has 52,000 or so distinct CDR3 sequences, 12% seen once; the top ten hold roughly 10%. The sequenced material came from PBMCs spiked with cells of the T cell clone KT2. Receptors were obtained from a human donor. Both conserved end residues are part of each CDR3. D genes are given only for firm matches. The size of a clone is reported for some rows only, either as once, few or many, or as a class for expanded clones.

size	J	D	V	DNA	CDR3
.	TRBJ2-7	.	TRBV6-2/TRBV6-3	TGTGCCAGCAGTTACGTCGGGCACCCCCACGAGCAGTACTTC	CASSYVGHPHEQYF
few	TRBJ2-7	.	TRBV6-5	TGTGCCAGCAGTAAACCCGGGTCCAGTTCCTACGAGCAGTACTTC	CASSKPGSSSYEQYF
many	TRBJ1-5	.	TRBV15	TGTGCCACCAGCAGAGAAAACGGCGAGGAGCCCCAGCATTTT	CATSRENGEEPQHF
.	TRBJ1-1	.	TRBV7-9	TGTGCCAGCAGCTTAGCTCGCGCAGGGACTACTGAAGCTTTCTTT	CASSLARAGTTEAFF
few	TRBJ2-2	.	TRBV9	TGTGCCAGCAGCGTAGGTGTCGACTATTACGGGGAGCTGTTTTTT	CASSVGVDYYGELFF
few	TRBJ2-1	.	TRBV20-1	TGCAGTGCTCCCCGCCAAAGGGGGTTTAACAATGAGCAGTTCTTC	CSAPRQRGFNNEQFF
many	TRBJ1-1	TRBD1	TRBV4-1	TGCGCCAGCAGCCGACCGGGACAGGGGGCGCGTGGTGAAGCTTTCTTT	CASSRPGQGARGEAFF
.	TRBJ1-2	.	TRBV18	TGTGCCAGCTCACCCGCAGGGGAAAGATCAAGCTACACCTTC	CASSPAGERSSYTF
few	TRBJ2-6	.	TRBV6-5	TGTGCCAGCAGAGCCCAGGGCGACGGGGCCAACGTCCTGACTTTC	CASRAQGDGANVLTF
.	TRBJ2-7	.	TRBV14	TGTGCCAGCAGCCAAGGACACTCAGGGACCTACGAGCAGTACTTC	CASSQGHSGTYEQYF
once	TRBJ2-4	TRBD1	TRBV7-8	TGTGCCAGCAGCACTCACCGGGACAGTCTTTTTCTAGCCAAAAACATTCAGTACTTC	CASSTHRDSLFLAKNIQYF
.	TRBJ2-1	TRBD2	TRBV6-5	TGTGCCAGCAGTCCTCGGGGGGTCGGAACCTACAATGAGCAGTTCTTC	CASSPRGVGTYNEQFF
.	TRBJ1-5	.	TRBV12-3/TRBV12-4	TGTGCCAGCAGCCCCAGGGCCTGGGGCTGGGAGCCCCAGCATTTT	CASSPRAWGWEPQHF
few	TRBJ2-3	TRBD1	TRBV6-4	TGTGCCAGCAGGGACAGGGTCGAGTCAGATACGCAGTATTTT	CASRDRVESDTQYF
few	TRBJ2-2	TRBD1	TRBV15	TGTGCCACCAGCAGAGTGTCACAGGGGGCCGGGGAGCTGTTTTTT	CATSRVSQGAGELFF
.	TRBJ1-5	.	TRBV7-3	TGTGCCAGCAGCCAACCGGGTAGCAATCAGCCCCAGCATTTT	CASSQPGSNQPQHF
.	TRBJ1-4	.	TRBV12-3/TRBV12-4	TGTGCCAGCAGTTTAGCCGCACGAGGAAAACTGTTTTTT	CASSLAARGKLFF
.	TRBJ2-1	TRBD2	TRBV3-1	TGTGCCAGCAGCCGAGAGGACGGACTAGCAGCCGATGAGCAGTTCTTC	CASSREDGLAADEQFF
few	TRBJ2-7	TRBD1	TRBV11-2	TGTGCCAGCAGCCTTGGACAGGGGAAGTACGAGCAGTACTTC	CASSLGQGKYEQYF
.	TRBJ2-5	.	TRBV5-1	TGCGCCAGCAGCTTGGCTGGACTGCTACAAGAGACCCAGTACTTC	CASSLAGLLQETQYF
.	TRBJ1-4	.	TRBV27	TGTGCCAGCAGTTTACAGGGGTTTAATGAAAAACTGTTTTTT	CASSLQGFNEKLFF
many	TRBJ2-7	.	TRBV3-1	TGTGCCAGCAGCCAAGCGACGAGGCGGGGAATCGAGCAGTACTTC	CASSQATRRGIEQYF
.	TRBJ1-5	.	TRBV4-3	TGCGCCAGCAGCCAAGATCGGGCTGGCGGTCAGCCCCAGCATTTT	CASSQDRAGGQPQHF
.	TRBJ2-3	TRBD2	TRBV5-1	TGCGCCAGCAGCGGATTCGCTAGCGGCTCCACAGATACGCAGTATTTT	CASSGFASGSTDTQYF
many	TRBJ2-1	TRBD1	TRBV5-1	TGCGCCAGCAGCCCTGGGACAGGGCAGGAGGGATACAATGAGCAGTTCTTC	CASSPGTGQEGYNEQFF
.	TRBJ2-7	.	TRBV7-9	TGTGCCAGCAGCTTAAGGCAGTCCTACGAGCAGTACTTC	CASSLRQSYEQYF
.	TRBJ2-1	.	TRBV5-1	TGCGCCAGCAGCGATAGTTTGGACAGAACACAGTTCTTC	CASSDSLDRTQFF
few	TRBJ2-1	TRBD2	TRBV2	TGTGCCAGCAGTGAAACTAGCGGGGGGCACAATGAGCAGTTCTTC	CASSETSGGHNEQFF
.	TRBJ2-6	.	TRBV5-1	TGCGCCAGCAGCCCGGACGCCTACTCTGGGGCCAACGTCCTGACTTTC	CASSPDAYSGANVLTF
many	TRBJ1-1	TRBD1	TRBV18	TGTGCCAGCTCACCACCCTTGACAGGGGGTGTCGACGCTTTCTTT	CASSPPLTGGVDAFF
.	TRBJ1-4	.	TRBV28	TGTGCCAGCAGTTTGTACGAAGGGCCGTATGAAAAACTGTTTTTT	CASSLYEGPYEKLFF
few	TRBJ2-3	.	TRBV11-3	TGTGCCAGCAGCCCCGAGAAGGATACGCAGTATTTT	CASSPEKDTQYF
many	TRBJ2-7	.	TRBV11-3	TGTGCCAGCAGCTTATCATCCGGAGGTGGCTACGAGCAGTACTTC	CASSLSSGGGYEQYF
.	TRBJ2-7	TRBD1	TRBV12-5	TGTGCTAGTGGTTTGGTACTGGGACAGAAACACTACGAGCAGTACTTC	CASGLVLGQKHYEQYF
few	TRBJ2-3	TRBD2	TRBV4-3	TGCGCCAGCAGCCAAGAGGGGCGGGAGGGGGTAGATACGCAGTATTTT	CASSQEGREGVDTQYF